A selection of T cell receptor beta chains follows, all from one sample in a study of blood T cells in healthy people across ages. TCRdb recomputed calls from the 5' RACE reads with MiXCR, one row per CDR3 protein. This repertoire shows 2 million or so distinct CDR3 sequences, 49% found once; its top ten account for roughly 2.1%. The sequenced sample consisted of blood. The receptors stem from a middle-aged woman in good health. Both conserved end residues are part of each CDR3. The order of the fields is J gene, D gene, V gene, clone size, CDR3 protein, CDR3 DNA. D genes are given only for firm matches. Rows may omit the clone size; those that give it use once, few, many or a size class.

J gene: TRBJ2-7; D gene: .; V gene: TRBV7-2; clone size: .; CDR3 protein: CASSFAPVSGGQEAYF; CDR3 DNA: TGTGCCAGCAGCTTCGCTCCTGTTTCGGGGGGCCAGGAGGCGTACTTC
J gene: TRBJ2-4; D gene: TRBD2; V gene: TRBV6-5; clone size: .; CDR3 protein: CTSSLGLAGAFPKNIQYF; CDR3 DNA: TGTACCAGCAGCTTAGGACTAGCGGGGGCCTTTCCCAAAAACATTCAGTACTTC
J gene: TRBJ1-5; D gene: TRBD1; V gene: TRBV27; clone size: .; CDR3 protein: CASTGGPGTGIYYSNQPQHF; CDR3 DNA: TGTGCCAGCACCGGGGGGCCCGGGACAGGGATATATTATAGCAATCAGCCCCAGCATTTT
J gene: TRBJ2-5; D gene: TRBD1; V gene: TRBV5-5; clone size: few; CDR3 protein: CASSVTLRTGYQETQYF; CDR3 DNA: TGTGCCAGCAGCGTCACCTTGCGGACAGGCTACCAAGAGACCCAGTACTTC
J gene: TRBJ2-1; D gene: .; V gene: TRBV7-3; clone size: .; CDR3 protein: CASSQSGSAGIATRQFF; CDR3 DNA: TGTGCCAGCAGCCAATCAGGTTCGGCAGGGATTGCTACCCGGCAGTTCTTC
J gene: TRBJ2-5; D gene: .; V gene: TRBV7-6; clone size: .; CDR3 protein: CASSLFGVRKTQYF; CDR3 DNA: TGTGCCAGCAGCTTATTCGGGGTACGGAAGACCCAGTACTTC
J gene: TRBJ2-3; D gene: .; V gene: TRBV7-2; clone size: few; CDR3 protein: CASSLTHRRDTQYF; CDR3 DNA: TGTGCCAGCAGCTTAACTCATCGTAGAGATACGCAGTATTTT
J gene: TRBJ1-6; D gene: .; V gene: TRBV6-6; clone size: .; CDR3 protein: CASCVLNSPLHF; CDR3 DNA: TGTGCCAGCTGCGTGCTAAATTCACCCCTCCACTTT
J gene: TRBJ2-2; D gene: TRBD1; V gene: TRBV25-1; clone size: .; CDR3 protein: CASSDRQGNTGELFF; CDR3 DNA: TGTGCCAGCAGTGATCGACAGGGAAACACCGGGGAGCTGTTTTTT
J gene: TRBJ2-1; D gene: TRBD2; V gene: TRBV29-1; clone size: few; CDR3 protein: CSVEDRRGLAVSYNEQFF; CDR3 DNA: TGCAGCGTTGAGGATCGGCGGGGACTAGCGGTCTCCTACAATGAGCAGTTCTTC
J gene: TRBJ2-3; D gene: .; V gene: TRBV7-9; clone size: .; CDR3 protein: CASSLELRLDTQYF; CDR3 DNA: TGTGCCAGCAGCTTAGAGTTACGTTTAGATACGCAGTATTTT
J gene: TRBJ1-5; D gene: .; V gene: TRBV20-1; clone size: .; CDR3 protein: CGARDSGINQPQHF; CDR3 DNA: TGCGGTGCTAGAGATTCGGGGATCAATCAGCCCCAGCATTTT
J gene: TRBJ1-5; D gene: .; V gene: TRBV2; clone size: few; CDR3 protein: CASSDRERSNQPQHF; CDR3 DNA: TGTGCCAGCAGTGACAGGGAGAGGAGCAATCAGCCCCAGCATTTT
J gene: TRBJ2-3; D gene: TRBD2; V gene: TRBV12-3/TRBV12-4; clone size: .; CDR3 protein: CASNLRLAGGPQLADTQYF; CDR3 DNA: TGTGCCAGCAATTTAAGGCTAGCGGGGGGGCCCCAGCTCGCAGATACGCAGTATTTT
J gene: TRBJ2-1; D gene: .; V gene: TRBV5-1; clone size: many; CDR3 protein: CASSLYSNNEQFF; CDR3 DNA: TGCGCCAGCAGCTTGTACAGTAACAATGAGCAGTTCTTC
J gene: TRBJ1-2; D gene: .; V gene: TRBV7-3; clone size: .; CDR3 protein: CASSPLAGVSGYTF; CDR3 DNA: TGTGCCAGCAGCCCCCTTGCAGGGGTCTCCGGCTACACCTTC
J gene: TRBJ1-2; D gene: .; V gene: TRBV6-6; clone size: .; CDR3 protein: CASSPDSGGFGYTF; CDR3 DNA: TGTGCCAGCAGCCCCGACAGCGGTGGGTTCGGCTACACCTTC
J gene: TRBJ2-1; D gene: .; V gene: TRBV12-3/TRBV12-4; clone size: .; CDR3 protein: CASRGGSEEFF; CDR3 DNA: TGTGCCAGCAGGGGGGGAAGTGAGGAGTTCTTC
J gene: TRBJ2-5; D gene: .; V gene: TRBV20-1; clone size: .; CDR3 protein: CSVVRSQQETQYF; CDR3 DNA: TGCAGTGTCGTCCGCAGTCAACAAGAGACCCAGTACTTC
J gene: TRBJ2-7; D gene: .; V gene: TRBV7-2; clone size: few; CDR3 protein: CASSPGSRLGAVEQYF; CDR3 DNA: TGTGCCAGCAGCCCTGGAAGCCGACTAGGAGCGGTCGAGCAGTACTTC
J gene: TRBJ2-7; D gene: TRBD2; V gene: TRBV28; clone size: .; CDR3 protein: CASSSGGGYIYEQYF; CDR3 DNA: TGTGCCAGCAGTTCGGGGGGGGGGTATATCTACGAGCAGTACTTC
J gene: TRBJ1-1; D gene: .; V gene: TRBV27; clone size: .; CDR3 protein: CASSYLGVNTEAFF; CDR3 DNA: TGTGCCAGCAGTTACCTGGGGGTGAACACTGAAGCTTTCTTT
J gene: TRBJ1-4; D gene: .; V gene: TRBV4-1; clone size: few; CDR3 protein: CASSHEGDEKLFF; CDR3 DNA: TGCGCCAGCAGCCACGAGGGGGATGAAAAACTGTTTTTT
J gene: TRBJ2-5; D gene: .; V gene: TRBV20-1; clone size: .; CDR3 protein: CSARKLSETQYF; CDR3 DNA: TGCAGTGCCCGCAAGCTGTCAGAGACCCAGTACTTC
J gene: TRBJ2-1; D gene: TRBD2; V gene: TRBV7-2; clone size: .; CDR3 protein: CASSFSSGGANEQFF; CDR3 DNA: TGTGCCAGCAGCTTCTCTAGCGGGGGGGCAAATGAGCAGTTCTTC
J gene: TRBJ1-5; D gene: TRBD1; V gene: TRBV27; clone size: once; CDR3 protein: CASSWQGGPQHF; CDR3 DNA: TGTGCCAGCAGTTGGCAGGGGGGGCCCCAGCATTTT
J gene: TRBJ2-7; D gene: TRBD1; V gene: TRBV5-1; clone size: .; CDR3 protein: CASSRIGVRDRGPSYEQYF; CDR3 DNA: TGCGCCAGCAGCCGGATTGGGGTTAGGGACAGGGGGCCTTCCTACGAGCAGTACTTC
J gene: TRBJ2-1; D gene: TRBD1; V gene: TRBV2; clone size: .; CDR3 protein: CASTGEGARSYNEQFF; CDR3 DNA: TGTGCCAGCACCGGAGAGGGGGCTCGTTCCTACAATGAGCAGTTCTTC
J gene: TRBJ2-4; D gene: .; V gene: TRBV20-1; clone size: .; CDR3 protein: CSARATLGARTKNIQYF; CDR3 DNA: TGCAGTGCTAGAGCCACCTTGGGGGCCAGAACCAAAAACATTCAGTACTTC
J gene: TRBJ2-3; D gene: .; V gene: TRBV6-2/TRBV6-3; clone size: .; CDR3 protein: CASSQGHITDTQYF; CDR3 DNA: TGTGCCAGCAGCCAGGGGCATATCACAGATACGCAGTATTTT
J gene: TRBJ1-2; D gene: TRBD1; V gene: TRBV20-1; clone size: few; CDR3 protein: CSAREQGAIDGYTF; CDR3 DNA: TGCAGTGCTAGGGAGCAGGGGGCGATAGATGGCTACACCTTC
J gene: TRBJ1-2; D gene: .; V gene: TRBV6-5; clone size: .; CDR3 protein: CASSDIPEDGYTF; CDR3 DNA: TGTGCCAGCAGCGACATCCCGGAAGATGGCTACACCTTC
J gene: TRBJ2-7; D gene: TRBD1; V gene: TRBV7-2; clone size: .; CDR3 protein: CASTTGTGASYEQYF; CDR3 DNA: TGTGCCAGCACAACCGGGACAGGTGCGTCCTACGAGCAGTACTTC
J gene: TRBJ2-3; D gene: TRBD1; V gene: TRBV24-1; clone size: .; CDR3 protein: CATSDPYRGPTDTQYF; CDR3 DNA: TGTGCCACCAGTGACCCATACAGGGGGCCCACAGATACGCAGTATTTT
J gene: TRBJ1-5; D gene: .; V gene: TRBV20-1; clone size: .; CDR3 protein: CSAREGPWGNQPQHF; CDR3 DNA: TGCAGTGCTAGAGAGGGACCCTGGGGTAATCAGCCCCAGCATTTT
J gene: TRBJ2-4; D gene: .; V gene: TRBV12-3/TRBV12-4; clone size: .; CDR3 protein: CASSSPLRGGLAKNIQYF; CDR3 DNA: TGTGCCAGCAGTTCTCCCCTCAGGGGGGGGCTAGCCAAAAACATTCAGTACTTC
J gene: TRBJ2-7; D gene: .; V gene: TRBV20-1; clone size: few; CDR3 protein: CSASLRVTLSYEQYF; CDR3 DNA: TGCAGTGCTAGTTTAAGGGTTACCCTCTCCTACGAGCAGTACTTC
J gene: TRBJ2-7; D gene: TRBD2; V gene: TRBV7-2; clone size: .; CDR3 protein: CASGEGFRYEQYF; CDR3 DNA: TGTGCCAGCGGGGAGGGTTTTCGGTACGAGCAGTACTTC
J gene: TRBJ2-7; D gene: TRBD1; V gene: TRBV20-1; clone size: many; CDR3 protein: CSASSGTDYYEQYF; CDR3 DNA: TGCAGTGCTAGTTCCGGGACAGATTACTACGAGCAGTACTTC
J gene: TRBJ2-3; D gene: .; V gene: TRBV6-5; clone size: .; CDR3 protein: CASRLSPGIGTDTQYF; CDR3 DNA: TGTGCCAGCAGGCTTAGCCCGGGAATTGGCACAGATACGCAGTATTTT